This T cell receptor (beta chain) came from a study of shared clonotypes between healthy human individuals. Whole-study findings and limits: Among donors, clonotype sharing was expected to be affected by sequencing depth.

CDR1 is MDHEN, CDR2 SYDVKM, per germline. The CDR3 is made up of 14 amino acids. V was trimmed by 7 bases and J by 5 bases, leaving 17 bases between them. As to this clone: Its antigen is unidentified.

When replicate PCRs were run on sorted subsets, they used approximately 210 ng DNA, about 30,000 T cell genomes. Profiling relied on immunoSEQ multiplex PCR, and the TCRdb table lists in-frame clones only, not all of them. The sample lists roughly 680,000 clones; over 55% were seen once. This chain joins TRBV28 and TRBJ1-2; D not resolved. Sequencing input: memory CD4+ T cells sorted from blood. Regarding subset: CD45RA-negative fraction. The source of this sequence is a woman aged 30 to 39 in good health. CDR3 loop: CASIDQKILYGYTF. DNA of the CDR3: TGTGCCAGCATCGATCAAAAGATTTTGTATGGCTACACCTTC.